Following are 16 T cell receptor beta chains from one sample sequenced in a study of neoadjuvant anti-PD-1 for oral cavity cancer. Some clones are missing from TCRdb's copy, which holds only in-frame ones; the method was immunoSEQ multiplex PCR. The data contain approximately 67,000 clones, around four fifths of them singletons. The source material was PBMCs, sampled before nivolumab (anti-PD-1) treatment. The receptors shown here come from a person aged 40 to 85 with oral cavity squamous cell carcinoma.

This clone turned up a few times. One end of the junction varies from germline; a read error may be responsible. The chain employs TRBV7-7 and TRBJ2-3; 14 positions agree with TRBD2. Germline V gene data show CDR1 as SSHAT and CDR2 as FNYEAQ (reference sequence). This CDR3 has 15 residues. Here the CDR3 DNA reads TGTGCTAGCAGCCCCGGGACTAGCGGGGGAGATACGCAGTATTTT. This gives the protein CASSPGTSGGDTQYF.

The CDR3 is CASSEQVVSPLHF. The CDR3 region has the DNA TGCGCCAGCAGTGAACAGGTGGTCTCACCCCTCCACTTT. The rearrangement joins TRBV10-1 to TRBJ1-6, with TRBD1 as a possible D gene (5 bases). Germline lookup yields CDR1 WNHNN and CDR2 SYGVQD (reference sequence). The germline V and J ends were trimmed by 3 bases and 10 bases, with 10 bases remaining between them. There are 13 residues in the CDR3.

V gene TRBV29-1 combines with J gene TRBJ2-5, with D possibly matching TRBD2 (6 bases). Germline loops: CDR1 SQVTM, CDR2 ANQGSEA. There are 13 residues in the CDR3. The V end lost 1 base, the J end lost 2 bases, and 8 bases lay between the germline ends. CDR3 coding DNA: TGCAGCGTTGAAGGGACTATACAAGAGACCCAGTACTTC. Amino acids: CSVEGTIQETQYF.

The sample holds a few counts of this clone. This chain uses TRBV18 with TRBJ1-4; possibly TRBD1 for D (5 bases). Per the germline V gene, CDR1 is KGHSH and CDR2 is LQKENI. Trimming removed 2 bases from V and 8 bases from J, with 15 bases in between. CDR3 size: 15 residues. CDR3 amino acids: CASSPWGPGLEKLFF. The DNA for the CDR3 is TGTGCCAGCTCACCATGGGGACCAGGGTTGGAAAAACTGTTTTTT. Filled out from reference TRBV18 and TRBJ1-4, the complete variable domain reads NAGVMQNPRHLVRRRGQEARLRCSPMKGHSHVYWYRQLPEEGLKFMVYLQKENIIDESGMPKERFSAEFPKEGPSILRIQQVVRGDSAAYFCASSPWGPGLEKLFFGSGTQLSVL.

The chain carries TRBV5-5 and TRBJ2-5, with D possibly matching TRBD1 (6 bases). Germline V gives CDR1 SGHKS, CDR2 YYEKEE (reference sequence). CDR3 length: 14 amino acids. The V end lost 9 bases, the J end lost 2 bases, and 17 bases lay between the germline ends. CDR3 residues: CATRSATGQETQYF. The DNA of the CDR3 is TGTGCCACTCGATCGGCAACAGGGCAAGAGACCCAGTACTTC.

The chain couples TRBV27 to TRBJ1-1; D is undetermined. The CDR3 length is 14 residues. Germline-derived CDR1 and CDR2 are MNHEY and SMNVEV (reference sequence). Trimming left V 8 bases short and J 5 bases short, with 18 bases between. Here the CDR3 DNA reads TGTGCCAGCGGAACGGGTCAATTGTGGACTGAAGCTTTCTTT. Protein product: CASGTGQLWTEAFF.

V gene TRBV25-1 combines with J gene TRBJ1-1, with D hard to call. This CDR3 has 11 amino acids. V lost 6 bases and J 5 bases, leaving 7 bases between the germline ends. Germline-derived CDR1 and CDR2 are MGHDK and SYGVNS. The chain's CDR3 is CASRLRTEAFF. The CDR3 DNA reads TGTGCCAGCAGGTTGAGGACTGAAGCTTTCTTT.

This chain joins TRBV9 and TRBJ1-4, with D hard to call. CDR1 and CDR2 (germline): SGDLS, YYNGEE. The CDR3 extends over 14 amino acids. Between the trimmed V and J ends, which lost 4 bases and 0 bases, there was a span of 7 bases. The CDR3 nucleotides read TGTGCCAGCAGCCCTGCGACAACTAATGAAAAACTGTTTTTT. Protein: CASSPATTNEKLFF. The full variable domain, with the rest looked up from reference TRBV9 and TRBJ1-4, is DSGVTQTPKHLITATGQRVTLRCSPRSGDLSVYWYQQSLDQGLQFLIQYYNGEERAKGNILERFSAQQFPDLHSELNLSSLELGDSALYFCASSPATTNEKLFFGSGTQLSVL.

The chain couples TRBV7-9 to TRBJ2-7, with 8 bases that match TRBD1. Trimming at V came to 5 bases and at J to 6 bases, leaving 9 bases not matched to a gene. CDR3 length equals 14 residues. CDR1 is SEHNR and CDR2 is FQNEAQ in the germline V gene (reference sequence). The CDR3, as DNA: TGTGCCAGCAGCCCCCGGGACAGGACGGGCGAGCAGTACTTC. The encoded protein is CASSPRDRTGEQYF.

The J gene is TRBJ2-1, the V gene TRBV10-2, with 8 bases identical to TRBD1. The CDR3 has 16 residues. The J segment lost 4 bases and the V segment lost 2 bases, leaving 7 bases of the junction unmatched. Germline V gene lookup returns CDR1 WSHSY and CDR2 SAAADI. The CDR3 DNA reads as TGCGCCAGCAGTGAGGGGACAGGAATCCTTTACAATGAGCAGTTCTTC. Translating it yields CASSEGTGILYNEQFF.

The chain couples TRBV30 to TRBJ1-5; tentatively, D is TRBD1 (5 bases). Per the germline V gene, CDR1 is GTSNPN and CDR2 is SVGIG (reference sequence). The CDR3 has 13 residues. The germline V and J ends were trimmed by 3 bases and 6 bases, with 12 bases remaining between them. The CDR3 DNA is TGTGCCTGGAGCGCCAAAGGGGTTCAGCCCCAGCATTTT. Translated: CAWSAKGVQPQHF.

The chain is built from TRBV19 and TRBJ1-5; D may be TRBD1 (6 bases). The V end lost 9 bases, the J end lost 3 bases, and 15 bases lay between the germline ends. Germline V CDR1 and CDR2: LNHDA, SQIVND (reference sequence). The CDR3 is 14 amino acids. The CDR3 region has the DNA TGTGCCAGCAGACTGACAGGAAACAATCAGCCCCAGCATTTT. This codes for CASRLTGNNQPQHF.

The J gene is TRBJ2-7, the V gene TRBV6-5; 7 bases agree with TRBD2. The CDR3 runs 15 residues. Germline CDR1 is MNHEY and CDR2 is SVGAGI. The trim removed 5 bases at V and 4 bases at J, leaving 11 bases unmatched. The CDR3 bases are TGTGCCAGCAGTCCGCGGACTAGTGTATGGTACGAGCAGTACTTC. Encoded protein: CASSPRTSVWYEQYF.

The chain couples TRBV7-9 to TRBJ1-2, with D tentatively TRBD1 (5 bases). The CDR3 runs 15 residues. Germline CDR1 SEHNR, CDR2 FQNEAQ (reference sequence). V shed 1 base and J shed 0 bases, with 9 bases lying between them. The CDR3 reads CASSLGGETNYGYTF. The CDR3 DNA sequence: TGTGCCAGCAGCTTAGGGGGGGAGACTAACTATGGCTACACCTTC.

The rearrangement uses TRBV7-9 and TRBJ2-3; no reliable D call. This CDR3 comprises 15 residues. V was pared by 5 bases and J by 0 bases, with 12 bases between. CDR1 and CDR2 (germline): SEHNR, FQNEAQ (reference sequence). The CDR3 reads CASSPPLFSTDTQYF. Written as DNA, the CDR3 is TGTGCCAGCAGCCCTCCCTTGTTTAGCACAGATACGCAGTATTTT.

The chain is built from TRBV5-4 and TRBJ2-5; 7 nucleotides match TRBD2. Germline CDR1 SGHNT, CDR2 YYREEE (reference sequence). The CDR3 spans 15 residues. V shed 4 bases, J shed 4 bases, and the junction held 10 bases outside the gene matches. The CDR3 DNA sequence: TGTGCCAGCAGCCCCACGGGGAGGGGACTAGAGACCCAGTACTTC. This encodes CASSPTGRGLETQYF.